This TCR beta chain was identified in a study of T cell responses to AZD1222 COVID-19 vaccine. About the research overall: Doses given second, at about 4 or about 12 weeks, were pooled.

CDR1 and CDR2 (germline): SGHRS, YFSETQ. Trimming took off 4 bases at V and 6 bases at J, with 17 bases between the two ends. The CDR3 covers 15 residues. Study results and caveats: At 160-218 and 743-854, vaccine-associated CD4 TCRs were dominant, and they spanned spike. Clonal diversity may have been underestimated in mostly white British donors. Targeting of unmutated variant regions was reportedly seen in nearly half of spike-specific TCRs.

This clone is judged medium-sized (0.01 to 0.1%). Its antigen is not identified. The assay was immunoSEQ multiplex PCR, and TCRdb's table has in-frame clones only and misses some. The data hold roughly 100,000 clones, with approximately 88% observed a single time. V is TRBV5-1 and J is TRBJ1-5; a weak D match, TRBD1 (6 bases). The source is an adult in good health. Sequenced here: peripheral blood, sampled on day 0 of AZD1222 vaccination. The CDR3 DNA is TGCGCCAGCAGCCTTTCCACAGGGAGTAGTCAGCCCCAGCATTTT. Translated: CASSLSTGSSQPQHF.